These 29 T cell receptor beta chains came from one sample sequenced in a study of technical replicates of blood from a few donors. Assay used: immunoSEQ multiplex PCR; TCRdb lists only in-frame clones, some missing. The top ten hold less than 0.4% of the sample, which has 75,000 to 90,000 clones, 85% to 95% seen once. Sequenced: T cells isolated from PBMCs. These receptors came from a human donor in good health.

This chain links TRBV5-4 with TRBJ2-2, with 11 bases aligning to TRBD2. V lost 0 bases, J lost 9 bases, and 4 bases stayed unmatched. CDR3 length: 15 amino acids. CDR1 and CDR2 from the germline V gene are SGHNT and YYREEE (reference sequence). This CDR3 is CASSLVSGRDRELFF. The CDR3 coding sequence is TGTGCCAGCAGCTTGGTTAGCGGGAGGGACAGGGAGCTGTTTTTT.

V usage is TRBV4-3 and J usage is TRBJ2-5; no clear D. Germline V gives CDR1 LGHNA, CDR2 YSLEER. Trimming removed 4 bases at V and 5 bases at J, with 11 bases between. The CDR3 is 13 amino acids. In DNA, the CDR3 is TGCGCCAGCAGCCCCCTTCCCTCGGAGACCCAGTACTTC. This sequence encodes CASSPLPSETQYF.

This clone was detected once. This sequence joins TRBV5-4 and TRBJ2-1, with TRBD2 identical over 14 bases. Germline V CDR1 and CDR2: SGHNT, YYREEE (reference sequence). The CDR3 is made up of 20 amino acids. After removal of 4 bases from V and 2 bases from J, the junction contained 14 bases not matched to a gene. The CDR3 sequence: CASSPLGLAGGPVAYNEQFF. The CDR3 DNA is TGTGCCAGCAGCCCACTAGGACTAGCGGGAGGACCCGTGGCCTACAATGAGCAGTTCTTC. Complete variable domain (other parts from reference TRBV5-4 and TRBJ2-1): ETGVTQSPTHLIKTRGQQVTLRCSSQSGHNTVSWYQQALGQGPQFIFQYYREEENGRGNFPPRFSGLQFPNYSSELNVNALELDDSALYLCASSPLGLAGGPVAYNEQFFGPGTRLTVL.

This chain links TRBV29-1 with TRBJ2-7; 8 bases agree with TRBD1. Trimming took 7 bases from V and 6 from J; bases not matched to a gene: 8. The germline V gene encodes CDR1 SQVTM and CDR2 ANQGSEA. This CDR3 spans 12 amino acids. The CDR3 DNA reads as TGCAGCGCCTCGGGACAGGTGGCCGAGCAGTACTTC. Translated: CSASGQVAEQYF.

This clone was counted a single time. The CDR3 is CASSRVAGGPIYEQFF. CDR3 coding DNA: TGCGCCAGCAGCCGAGTAGCGGGAGGGCCAATCTATGAGCAGTTCTTC. The V gene is TRBV4-1, the J gene TRBJ2-1; 11 bases are a match to TRBD2. The germline CDR1 and CDR2 sequences are MGHRA and YSYEKL. The CDR3 loop spans 16 amino acids. The junction had 10 bases not matched to a gene; V was cut back by 4 bases and J by 8 bases.

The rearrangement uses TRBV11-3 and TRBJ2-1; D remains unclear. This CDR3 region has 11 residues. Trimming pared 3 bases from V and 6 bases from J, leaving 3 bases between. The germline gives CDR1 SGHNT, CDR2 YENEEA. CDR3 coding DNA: TGTGCCAGCAGCTTTAGCAATGAGCAGTTCTTC. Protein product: CASSFSNEQFF.

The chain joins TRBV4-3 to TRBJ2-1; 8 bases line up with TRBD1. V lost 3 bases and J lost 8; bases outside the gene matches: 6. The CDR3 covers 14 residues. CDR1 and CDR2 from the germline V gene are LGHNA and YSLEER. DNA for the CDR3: TGCGCCAGCAGCCACCAGACAGGGGTCGATGAGCAGTTCTTC. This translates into CASSHQTGVDEQFF.

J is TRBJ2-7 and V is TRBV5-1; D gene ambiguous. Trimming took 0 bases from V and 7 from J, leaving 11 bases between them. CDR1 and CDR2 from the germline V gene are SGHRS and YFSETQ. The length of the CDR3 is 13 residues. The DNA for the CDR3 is TGCGCCAGCAGCTTGGAGTCTCCGAGGGAGCAGTACTTC. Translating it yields CASSLESPREQYF.

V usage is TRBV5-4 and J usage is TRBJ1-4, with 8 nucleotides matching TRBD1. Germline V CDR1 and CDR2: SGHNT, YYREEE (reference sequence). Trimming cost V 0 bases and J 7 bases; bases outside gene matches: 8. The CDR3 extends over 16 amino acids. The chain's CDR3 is CASSLGSDRGGEKLFF. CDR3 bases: TGTGCCAGCAGCTTGGGGTCCGACAGGGGTGGTGAAAAACTGTTTTTT.

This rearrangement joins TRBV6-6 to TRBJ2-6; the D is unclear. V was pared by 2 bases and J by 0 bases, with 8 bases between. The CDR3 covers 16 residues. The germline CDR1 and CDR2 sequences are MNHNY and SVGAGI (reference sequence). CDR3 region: CASSYPGPSGANVLTF. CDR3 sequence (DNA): TGTGCCAGCAGTTACCCCGGTCCCTCTGGGGCCAACGTCCTGACTTTC.

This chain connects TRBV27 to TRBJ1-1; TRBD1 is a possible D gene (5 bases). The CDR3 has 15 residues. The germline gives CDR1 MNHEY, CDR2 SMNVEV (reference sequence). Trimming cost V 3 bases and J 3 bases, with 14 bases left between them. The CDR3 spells CASSLLWGGDTEAFF. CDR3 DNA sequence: TGTGCCAGCAGTTTGTTGTGGGGGGGGGACACTGAAGCTTTCTTT.

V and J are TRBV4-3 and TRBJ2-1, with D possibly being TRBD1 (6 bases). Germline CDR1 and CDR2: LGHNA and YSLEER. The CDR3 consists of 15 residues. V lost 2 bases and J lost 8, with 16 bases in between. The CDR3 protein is CASSQLTTGKDEQFF. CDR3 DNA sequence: TGCGCCAGCAGCCAACTAACTACAGGGAAGGATGAGCAGTTCTTC.

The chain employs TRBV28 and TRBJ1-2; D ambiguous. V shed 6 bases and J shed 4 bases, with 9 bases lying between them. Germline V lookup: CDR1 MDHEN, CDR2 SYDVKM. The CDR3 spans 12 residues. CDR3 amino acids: CASRTSGYGYTF. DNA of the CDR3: TGTGCCAGCAGAACCTCGGGCTATGGCTACACCTTC.

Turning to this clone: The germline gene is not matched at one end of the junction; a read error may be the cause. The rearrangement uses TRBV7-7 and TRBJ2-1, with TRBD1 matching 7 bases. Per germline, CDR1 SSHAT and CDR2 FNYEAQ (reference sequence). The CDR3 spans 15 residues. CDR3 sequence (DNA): TGTGCTAGCAGCTTAGAAGGGGGCCGGACGAATGAGCAGTTCTTC. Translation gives CASSLEGGRTNEQFF.

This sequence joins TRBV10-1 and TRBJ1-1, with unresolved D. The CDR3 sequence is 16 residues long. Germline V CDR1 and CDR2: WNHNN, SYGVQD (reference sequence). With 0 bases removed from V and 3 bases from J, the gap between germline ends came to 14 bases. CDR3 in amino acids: CASSESSGGVDTEAFF. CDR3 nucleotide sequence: TGCGCCAGCAGTGAGTCGTCCGGAGGAGTTGACACTGAAGCTTTCTTT.

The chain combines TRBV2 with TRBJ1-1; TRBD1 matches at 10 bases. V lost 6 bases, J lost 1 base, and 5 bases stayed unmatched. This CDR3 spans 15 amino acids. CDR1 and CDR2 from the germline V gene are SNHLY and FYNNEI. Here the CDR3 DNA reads TGTGCCAGCAGGGGACAGGGGCCGGGGAACACTGAAGCTTTCTTT. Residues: CASRGQGPGNTEAFF.

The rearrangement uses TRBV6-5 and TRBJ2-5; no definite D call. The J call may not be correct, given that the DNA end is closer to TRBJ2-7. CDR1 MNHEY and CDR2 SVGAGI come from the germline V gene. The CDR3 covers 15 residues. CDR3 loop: CASSYGSGSFYEQYF. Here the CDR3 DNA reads TGTGCCAGCAGTTACGGTTCAGGATCATTCTACGAGCAGTACTTC.

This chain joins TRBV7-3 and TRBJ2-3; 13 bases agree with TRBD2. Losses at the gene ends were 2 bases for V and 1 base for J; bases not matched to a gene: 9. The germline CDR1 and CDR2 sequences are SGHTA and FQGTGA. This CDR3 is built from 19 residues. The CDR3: CASSLGGLAGAGGTDTQYF. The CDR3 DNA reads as TGTGCCAGCAGCTTAGGAGGACTAGCGGGAGCTGGAGGCACAGATACGCAGTATTTT.

This CDR3 reads CASSAMGLISGNTIYF. CDR3 nucleotide sequence: TGTGCCAGCAGTGCTATGGGACTCATCTCTGGAAACACCATATATTTT. The rearrangement joins TRBV6-1 to TRBJ1-3; D is possibly TRBD1 (5 bases). V was cut by 4 bases and J by 0 bases, with 13 bases left in between. CDR1 and CDR2 from the germline V gene are MNHNS and SASEGT. CDR3 length: 16 amino acids.

In DNA, the CDR3 is TGTGCCAGCAGTGCGCAGGGGGTTTTTACAGATACGCAGTATTTT. Amino acids: CASSAQGVFTDTQYF. This rearrangement joins TRBV25-1 to TRBJ2-3; TRBD1 agrees at 7 bases. With V trimmed by 4 bases and J by 3 bases, 7 bases remained unmatched. Germline lookup yields CDR1 MGHDK and CDR2 SYGVNS. The CDR3 sequence is 15 residues long.

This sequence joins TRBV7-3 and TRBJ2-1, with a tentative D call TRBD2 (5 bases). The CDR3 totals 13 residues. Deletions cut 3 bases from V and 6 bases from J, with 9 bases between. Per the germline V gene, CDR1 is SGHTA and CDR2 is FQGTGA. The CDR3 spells CASSFNAGNEQFF. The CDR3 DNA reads TGTGCCAGCAGCTTTAACGCGGGCAATGAGCAGTTCTTC.

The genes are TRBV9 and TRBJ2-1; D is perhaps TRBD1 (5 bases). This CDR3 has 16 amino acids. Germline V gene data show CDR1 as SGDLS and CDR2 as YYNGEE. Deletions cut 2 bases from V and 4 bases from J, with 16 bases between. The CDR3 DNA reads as TGTGCCAGCAGCGTGGGCACTGGACAAGAATACAATGAGCAGTTCTTC. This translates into CASSVGTGQEYNEQFF.

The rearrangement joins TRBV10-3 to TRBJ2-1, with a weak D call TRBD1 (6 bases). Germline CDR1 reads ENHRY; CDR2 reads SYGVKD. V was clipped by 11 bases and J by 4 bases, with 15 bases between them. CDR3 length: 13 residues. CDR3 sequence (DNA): TGTGCCGTACAGGGTGGGATATACAATGAGCAGTTCTTC. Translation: CAVQGGIYNEQFF.

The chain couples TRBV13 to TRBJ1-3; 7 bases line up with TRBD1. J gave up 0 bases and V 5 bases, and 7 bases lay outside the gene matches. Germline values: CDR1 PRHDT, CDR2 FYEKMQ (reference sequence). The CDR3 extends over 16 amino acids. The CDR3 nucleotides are TGTGCCAGCAGCACCAGACAGGGAGTCTCTGGAAACACCATATATTTT. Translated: CASSTRQGVSGNTIYF.

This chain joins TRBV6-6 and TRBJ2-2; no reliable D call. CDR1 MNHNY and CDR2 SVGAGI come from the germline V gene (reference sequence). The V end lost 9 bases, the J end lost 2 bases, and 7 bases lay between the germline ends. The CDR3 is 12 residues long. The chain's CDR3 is CASSINTGELFF. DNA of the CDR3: TGTGCCAGTTCCATCAACACCGGGGAGCTGTTTTTT.

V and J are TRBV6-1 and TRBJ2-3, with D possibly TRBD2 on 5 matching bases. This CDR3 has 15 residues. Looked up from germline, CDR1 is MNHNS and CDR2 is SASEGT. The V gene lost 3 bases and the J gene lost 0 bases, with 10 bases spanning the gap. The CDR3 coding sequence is TGTGCCAGCAGTGATAGGAGGACTAGCACAGATACGCAGTATTTT. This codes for CASSDRRTSTDTQYF.

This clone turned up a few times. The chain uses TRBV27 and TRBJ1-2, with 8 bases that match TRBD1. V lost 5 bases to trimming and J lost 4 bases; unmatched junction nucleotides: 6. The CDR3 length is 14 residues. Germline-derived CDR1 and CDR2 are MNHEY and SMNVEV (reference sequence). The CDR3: CASSLTGEGYGYTF. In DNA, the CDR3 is TGTGCCAGCAGTCTGACAGGGGAAGGCTATGGCTACACCTTC.

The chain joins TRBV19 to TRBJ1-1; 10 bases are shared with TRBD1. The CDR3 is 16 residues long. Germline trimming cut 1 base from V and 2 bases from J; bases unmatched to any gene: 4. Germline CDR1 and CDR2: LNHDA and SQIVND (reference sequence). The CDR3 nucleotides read TGTGCCAGTAGTATAGTCTGGGACAGGGGCAACACTGAAGCTTTCTTT. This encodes CASSIVWDRGNTEAFF.

Here the CDR3 reads CASSQVRGPKETQYF. The CDR3 DNA is TGTGCCAGCAGCCAAGTCAGGGGGCCCAAGGAGACCCAGTACTTC. V is TRBV4-2 and J is TRBJ2-5; 8 positions agree with TRBD1. This CDR3 region has 15 residues. The junction had 6 bases not matched to a gene; V was cut back by 1 base and J by 5 bases. Germline lookup yields CDR1 LGHNA and CDR2 YNFKEQ.